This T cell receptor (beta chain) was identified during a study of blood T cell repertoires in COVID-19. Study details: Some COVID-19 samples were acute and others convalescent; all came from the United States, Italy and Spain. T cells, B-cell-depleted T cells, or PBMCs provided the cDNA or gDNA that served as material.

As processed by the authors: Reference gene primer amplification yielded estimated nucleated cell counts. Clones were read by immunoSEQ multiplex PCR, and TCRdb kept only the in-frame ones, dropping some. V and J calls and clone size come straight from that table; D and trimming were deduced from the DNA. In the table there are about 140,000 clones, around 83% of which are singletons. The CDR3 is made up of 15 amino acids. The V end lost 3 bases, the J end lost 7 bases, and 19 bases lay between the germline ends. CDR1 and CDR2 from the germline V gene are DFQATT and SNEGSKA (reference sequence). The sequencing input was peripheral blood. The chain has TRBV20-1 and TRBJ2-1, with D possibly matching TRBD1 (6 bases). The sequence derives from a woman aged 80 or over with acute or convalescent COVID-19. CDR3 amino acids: CSASSQVRGRNEQFF. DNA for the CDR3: TGCAGTGCTAGTTCACAGGTCAGGGGTCGGAATGAGCAGTTCTTC.